One and the same sample provided the 29 T cell receptor beta chains below, sequenced in a study of T cell responses to AZD1222 COVID-19 vaccine. Sequenced by immunoSEQ multiplex PCR; TCRdb stores in-frame clones only, minus some. Here the sample spans 130,000 or so clones, around 90% being singletons. The input for sequencing was peripheral blood, taken 28 days after the second dose of the MenACWY control vaccine. The receptors originated from an adult who received the MenACWY meningococcal vaccine as a control.

This chain joins TRBV7-9 and TRBJ2-1, with TRBD2 matching 11 bases. The CDR3 has 11 amino acids. Looked up from germline, CDR1 is SEHNR and CDR2 is FQNEAQ (reference sequence). J lost 15 bases, V lost 7 bases, and 5 bases had no gene match. CDR3 residues: CASTLLAGVFF. The CDR3 nucleotides are TGTGCCAGCACCCTACTAGCGGGAGTGTTCTTC.

The V gene is TRBV6-5, the J gene TRBJ2-3; perhaps TRBD2 as D (6 bases). This CDR3 has 16 residues. CDR1 MNHEY and CDR2 SVGAGI come from the germline V gene. V was clipped by 2 bases and J by 7 bases, with 19 bases between them. CDR3 protein: CASSYPGLRGVNTQYF. CDR3 DNA: TGTGCCAGCAGTTACCCGGGACTCCGGGGAGTAAATACGCAGTATTTT.

CDR3 sequence: CAISTTGNSNQPQHF. The CDR3 bases are TGTGCCATCAGTACGACAGGGAATAGCAATCAGCCCCAGCATTTT. V usage is TRBV10-3 and J usage is TRBJ1-5; 7 bases are a match to TRBD1. CDR1 ENHRY and CDR2 SYGVKD come from the germline V gene. The CDR3 spans 15 residues. Trimming removed 5 bases from V and 0 bases from J; junction bases left unmatched: 4.

CDR3 sequence (DNA): TGTGCCAGCAGCAAAGTAGGGGGGGTTCTAGCTAGGTTTAGCGTTTGGTTGGATACGCAGTATTTT. Amino acid sequence: CASSKVGGVLARFSVWLDTQYF. This chain connects TRBV21-1 to TRBJ2-3; the table assigns TRBD2, which was not confirmed against the DNA. TRBV21-1 counts as a pseudogene. The length of the CDR3 is 22 residues.

The gene calls are TRBV5-1 and TRBJ2-5, with TRBD2 matching 9 bases. The germline V gene has CDR1 SGHRS and CDR2 YFSETQ. The CDR3 spans 15 residues. With V trimmed by 0 bases and J by 5 bases, 5 bases remained unmatched. DNA for the CDR3: TGCGCCAGCAGCTTGGCTAGCGGGATAGCGGAGACCCAGTACTTC. This codes for CASSLASGIAETQYF. The complete variable domain, with remaining parts taken from reference TRBV5-1 and TRBJ2-5, reads KAGVTQTPRYLIKTRGQQVTLSCSPISGHRSVSWYQQTPGQGLQFLFEYFSETQRNKGNFPGRFSGRQFSNSRSEMNVSTLELGDSALYLCASSLASGIAETQYFGPGTRLLVL.

J is TRBJ2-7 and V is TRBV27, with 8 bases identical to TRBD1. Germline V gene data show CDR1 as MNHEY and CDR2 as SMNVEV (reference sequence). The CDR3 runs to 15 residues. Losses at the gene ends were 5 bases for V and 4 bases for J; bases not matched to a gene: 10. The DNA of the CDR3 is TGTGCCAGCAGTCACGGACAGGGCGTGGTTTACGAGCAGTACTTC. Protein sequence: CASSHGQGVVYEQYF.

V usage is TRBV27 and J usage is TRBJ2-1; D gene unclear. The CDR3 consists of 13 residues. CDR1 MNHEY and CDR2 SMNVEV come from the germline V gene (reference sequence). V was cut by 5 bases and J by 10 bases, with 15 bases left in between. DNA of the CDR3: TGTGCCAGCAGTCCGCACGTCCCTACGGAGCAGTTCTTC. This gives the protein CASSPHVPTEQFF.

The chain employs TRBV13 and TRBJ2-3, with TRBD2 identical over 14 bases. Germline lookup yields CDR1 PRHDT and CDR2 FYEKMQ (reference sequence). The CDR3 has 20 amino acids. J was trimmed by 0 bases and V by 5 bases; bases with no gene match: 13. CDR3 loop: CASSPGLAGAPFTSTDTQYF. Here the CDR3 DNA reads TGTGCCAGCAGCCCGGGACTAGCGGGAGCTCCTTTCACTAGCACAGATACGCAGTATTTT.

V and J are TRBV4-3 and TRBJ2-6, with D perhaps matching TRBD2 (5 bases). CDR1 and CDR2 (germline): LGHNA, YSLEER. This CDR3 is 16 amino acids long. V was pared by 0 bases and J by 0 bases, with 6 bases between. Here the CDR3 reads CASSQDAGSGANVLTF. The CDR3 bases are TGCGCCAGCAGCCAAGATGCGGGCTCTGGGGCCAACGTCCTGACTTTC.

The rearrangement links TRBV4-2 to TRBJ2-6; TRBD2 matches 8 bases. The junction had 3 bases not matched to a gene; V was cut back by 2 bases and J by 0 bases. Looked up from germline, CDR1 is LGHNA and CDR2 is YNFKEQ. The length of the CDR3 is 17 residues. DNA of the CDR3: TGTGCCAGCAGCCAATCAGCGGGGGCCTCTGGGGCCAACGTCCTGACTTTC. It yields the protein CASSQSAGASGANVLTF.

The J gene is TRBJ2-2, the V gene TRBV30, with 11 positions matching TRBD2. V was clipped by 8 bases and J by 5 bases; unmatched bases: 4. The length of the CDR3 is 13 residues. The germline gives CDR1 GTSNPN, CDR2 SVGIG (reference sequence). CDR3 region: CAGSGRGTGELFF. DNA of the CDR3: TGTGCCGGTAGCGGGAGGGGAACCGGGGAGCTGTTTTTT.

The rearrangement links TRBV28 to TRBJ1-5, with D perhaps matching TRBD1 (5 bases). The CDR3 runs to 15 residues. Germline V CDR1 and CDR2: MDHEN, SYDVKM. The CDR3 reads CANQAGTGSNQPQHF. The CDR3 coding sequence is TGTGCAAACCAGGCCGGGACGGGTAGCAATCAGCCCCAGCATTTT.

This clone was recorded once. This chain joins TRBV2 and TRBJ2-1; D is perhaps TRBD1 (5 bases). The CDR3 has 15 residues. Germline V CDR1 and CDR2: SNHLY, FYNNEI. The V gene lost 4 bases and the J gene lost 1 base, with 11 bases spanning the gap. In DNA, the CDR3 is TGTGCCAGCAGTGGGGCAGGGTTGTCCTACAATGAGCAGTTCTTC. This sequence encodes CASSGAGLSYNEQFF. Combining the CDR3 with reference TRBV2 and TRBJ2-1 gives the whole variable domain EPEVTQTPSHQVTQMGQEVILRCVPISNHLYFYWYRQILGQKVEFLVSFYNNEISEKSEIFDDQFSVERPDGSNFTLKIRSTKLEDSAMYFCASSGAGLSYNEQFFGPGTRLTVL.

The rearrangement uses TRBV7-2 and TRBJ2-4; 12 bases are a match to TRBD1. This CDR3 has 15 amino acids. CDR1 SGHTA and CDR2 FQGNSA come from the germline V gene. V shed 3 bases and J 7 bases; nucleotides not matched to a gene: 4. CDR3 loop: CASSFPGQGANIQYF. For the CDR3, the DNA is TGTGCCAGCAGCTTCCCGGGACAGGGGGCGAACATTCAGTACTTC.

The J gene is TRBJ2-2, the V gene TRBV28; tentative D call: TRBD2 (7 bases). The V end was cut by 3 bases, the J end by 3 bases, with 11 bases between. Germline V gene data show CDR1 as MDHEN and CDR2 as SYDVKM. The CDR3 has 15 amino acids. The CDR3: CASSLGGRHTGELFF. The CDR3 DNA is TGTGCCAGCAGTTTGGGGGGGCGCCACACCGGGGAGCTGTTTTTT.

Here the CDR3 reads CASSYGDPTEAFF. CDR3 in DNA: TGTGCCAGCAGTTATGGGGACCCCACTGAAGCTTTCTTT. V and J are TRBV6-5 and TRBJ1-1; tentative D call: TRBD1 (5 bases). CDR1 and CDR2 from the germline V gene are MNHEY and SVGAGI. The CDR3 is 13 amino acids. V lost 3 bases to trimming and J lost 4 bases, with 9 bases between them.

The chain employs TRBV7-9 and TRBJ2-1; D is possibly TRBD2 (6 bases). The CDR3 length is 16 residues. Trimming left V 1 base short and J 5 bases short, with 15 bases between. Germline V gives CDR1 SEHNR, CDR2 FQNEAQ (reference sequence). The chain's CDR3 is CASSLGPGLPNNEQFF. CDR3 nucleotides: TGTGCCAGCAGCTTAGGACCGGGACTCCCAAACAATGAGCAGTTCTTC.

V is TRBV2 and J is TRBJ2-5; 12 bases map to TRBD1. This CDR3 has 14 amino acids. Trimming at V came to 8 bases and at J to 5 bases, leaving 6 bases not matched to a gene. The germline gives CDR1 SNHLY, CDR2 FYNNEI. The CDR3 here is CASRDRGRPETQYF. CDR3 in DNA: TGTGCCAGCCGGGACAGGGGGCGCCCGGAGACCCAGTACTTC.

The chain has TRBV6-1 and TRBJ2-7; D not resolved. V shed 1 base and J shed 6 bases, with 10 bases lying between them. Germline V gene sequence: CDR1 MNHNS, CDR2 SASEGT. The CDR3 is 13 amino acids. In DNA form, the CDR3 reads TGTGCCAGCAGTGAAGAGGGTGGGTCCGAGCAGTACGTC. Translated: CASSEEGGSEQYV.

The V gene is TRBV30, the J gene TRBJ2-5, with TRBD2 matching 12 bases. Trimming removed 3 bases from V and 4 bases from J; junction bases left unmatched: 18. The CDR3 covers 19 residues. CDR1 is GTSNPN, CDR2 SVGIG, per germline (reference sequence). The CDR3 loop reads CAWSLTGASSGRAGETQYF. DNA for the CDR3: TGTGCCTGGAGCCTAACAGGGGCCTCTAGCGGGAGGGCCGGAGAGACCCAGTACTTC.

The V gene is TRBV5-1, the J gene TRBJ1-5; D perhaps matches TRBD1 (5 bases). The CDR3 loop spans 19 amino acids. CDR1 is SGHRS, CDR2 YFSETQ, per germline. V lost 3 bases, J lost 0 bases, and 22 bases lay in between. Here the CDR3 reads CASSSQQEIPPDSNQPQHF. As DNA, the CDR3 is TGCGCCAGCAGCTCTCAACAGGAGATACCACCTGATAGCAATCAGCCCCAGCATTTT.

J is TRBJ1-3 and V is TRBV28, with unresolved D. V was clipped by 7 bases and J by 2 bases, with 15 bases between them. This CDR3 has 15 residues. Germline lookup yields CDR1 MDHEN and CDR2 SYDVKM. The CDR3 reads CASTNSMGTGNTIYF. In DNA form, the CDR3 reads TGTGCCAGCACCAACAGCATGGGGACTGGAAACACCATATATTTT.

The V gene is TRBV19, the J gene TRBJ2-1; D remains ambiguous. Trimming pared 2 bases from V and 7 bases from J, leaving 9 bases between. CDR1 is LNHDA, CDR2 SQIVND, per germline (reference sequence). The CDR3 totals 13 residues. DNA for the CDR3: TGTGCCAGTAGTATACCAGGTTGGAATGAGCAGTTCTTC. Translation: CASSIPGWNEQFF.

This sequence joins TRBV3-1 (or the pseudogene TRBV3-2) and TRBJ2-1; a possible D gene is TRBD1 (7 bases). CDR3 size: 14 residues. The germline V gene encodes CDR1 LGHDT and CDR2 YNNKEL (reference sequence). The V gene lost 4 bases and the J gene lost 6 bases, with 13 bases spanning the gap. The CDR3 sequence: CASSPRQGGNEQFF. CDR3 nucleotides: TGTGCCAGCAGCCCCCGACAGGGAGGCAATGAGCAGTTCTTC.

The chain employs TRBV5-5 and TRBJ1-1; D unresolved. The V gene's germline CDR1 is SGHKS and CDR2 YYEKEE (reference sequence). There are 14 residues in the CDR3. The V gene lost 1 base and the J gene lost 1 base, with 8 bases spanning the gap. The CDR3 protein is CASSLSAANTEAFF. The CDR3 DNA sequence: TGTGCCAGCAGCTTGTCCGCGGCGAACACTGAAGCTTTCTTT.

CDR3 amino acids: CASSYGQGQPQHF. The CDR3 DNA sequence: TGTGCCAGCAGCTACGGACAGGGACAGCCCCAGCATTTT. J is TRBJ1-5 and V is TRBV5-5, with 8 bases fitting TRBD1. Germline V lookup: CDR1 SGHKS, CDR2 YYEKEE (reference sequence). The V segment lost 3 bases and the J segment 7 bases; nucleotides outside the gene matches: 3. The CDR3 length is 13 residues.

V gene TRBV20-1 combines with J gene TRBJ2-4; TRBD1 agrees at 7 bases. Trimming took 3 bases from V and 3 from J; bases not matched to a gene: 2. Germline V lookup: CDR1 DFQATT, CDR2 SNEGSKA (reference sequence). The length of the CDR3 is 13 residues. The CDR3 coding sequence is TGCAGTGCTAGTGGACAGGACAAAAACATTCAGTACTTC. Encoded protein: CSASGQDKNIQYF.

This chain links TRBV6-2 or TRBV6-3 with TRBJ1-1; D ambiguous. Between the trimmed V and J ends, which lost 4 bases and 2 bases, there was a span of 11 bases. Germline V gene data show CDR1 as MNHEY and CDR2 as SVGEGT. The CDR3 runs to 14 residues. Here the CDR3 DNA reads TGTGCCAGCAGTTCCGCCAGCGATAACACTGAAGCTTTCTTT. Its translation is CASSSASDNTEAFF.

This chain uses TRBV5-1 with TRBJ1-6, with a tentative D call TRBD1 (5 bases). Trimming took 0 bases from V and 6 from J, leaving 10 bases between them. This CDR3 is built from 15 residues. CDR1 is SGHRS, CDR2 YFSETQ, per germline. CDR3 sequence (DNA): TGCGCCAGCAGCTTGGGACAGCCCGGTAATTCACCCCTCCACTTT. Translation: CASSLGQPGNSPLHF. The full variable domain, completed using reference TRBV5-1 and TRBJ1-6, is KAGVTQTPRYLIKTRGQQVTLSCSPISGHRSVSWYQQTPGQGLQFLFEYFSETQRNKGNFPGRFSGRQFSNSRSEMNVSTLELGDSALYLCASSLGQPGNSPLHFGNGTRLTVT.